A single sample gave rise to the 22 T cell receptor beta chains below, sequenced in a study of cytomegalovirus exposure and HLA in healthy donors. 60 Vbeta and 13 Jbeta primers were used in PCR. Only in-frame clones appear in the TCRdb table, and some are missing; sequencing was by immunoSEQ multiplex PCR. The table has 110,000 to 150,000 clones, roughly 80% seen once. Sequenced sample: PBMCs. These receptors were taken from a female donor in good health and CMV-seronegative.

The chain is built from TRBV2 and TRBJ1-4, with TRBD1 identical over 10 bases. Germline CDR1 reads SNHLY; CDR2 reads FYNNEI. Losses at the gene ends were 4 bases for V and 7 bases for J; bases not matched to a gene: 0. This CDR3 has 13 residues. As DNA, the CDR3 is TGTGCCAGCAGTGGGACAGGGGGTGAAAAACTGTTTTTT. It codes for CASSGTGGEKLFF.

This chain links TRBV5-6 with TRBJ2-2, with 7 bases fitting TRBD1. The germline CDR1 and CDR2 sequences are SGHDT and YYEEEE. This CDR3 spans 18 amino acids. Losses at the gene ends were 0 bases for V and 0 bases for J; bases not matched to a gene: 8. CDR3 nucleotide sequence: TGTGCCAGCAGCTTGGGGGACAGCCACTCGGCGAACACCGGGGAGCTGTTTTTT. This encodes CASSLGDSHSANTGELFF.

V gene TRBV29-1 combines with J gene TRBJ1-2; 8 bases agree with TRBD1. Germline CDR1 and CDR2: SQVTM and ANQGSEA. This CDR3 spans 14 amino acids. J lost 4 bases, V lost 6 bases, and 10 bases had no gene match. CDR3 in amino acids: CSVSAGGPGYGYTF. The CDR3 DNA reads TGCAGCGTCTCCGCAGGGGGCCCCGGCTATGGCTACACCTTC.

The CDR3 spells CASRLGGEANEKLFF. CDR3 coding DNA: TGTGCCAGCAGGCTAGGAGGGGAGGCTAATGAAAAACTGTTTTTT. This chain links TRBV28 with TRBJ1-4; a possible D gene is TRBD1 (5 bases). The CDR3 has 15 residues. Per germline, CDR1 MDHEN and CDR2 SYDVKM. V was pared by 6 bases and J by 3 bases, with 14 bases between.

This clone was recorded once. The chain recombines TRBV28 with TRBJ1-4; D unclear. Germline V gene sequence: CDR1 MDHEN, CDR2 SYDVKM. V was shortened by 5 bases and J by 5 bases, with 3 bases between the two germline ends. This CDR3 comprises 11 residues. The CDR3 DNA follows: TGTGCCAGCAGTACAAATGAAAAACTGTTTTTT. Translated: CASSTNEKLFF.

CDR3 protein: CATSRGQGSYEQYF. CDR3 nucleotide sequence: TGTGCCACCAGCAGAGGACAGGGGAGCTACGAGCAGTACTTC. V usage is TRBV15 and J usage is TRBJ2-7; 8 bases map to TRBD1. This CDR3 has 14 amino acids. V was pared by 1 base and J by 3 bases, with 2 bases of the junction left unmatched. Germline values: CDR1 LNHNV, CDR2 YYDKDF (reference sequence).

On this clone itself: Because the CDR3 is missing its conserved closing phenylalanine or tryptophan, this is likely a read error. The chain has TRBV29-1 and TRBJ1-1; perhaps TRBD1 as D (6 bases). The CDR3 runs 13 residues. Per germline, CDR1 SQVTM and CDR2 ANQGSEA. V was trimmed by 4 bases and J by 0 bases, leaving 9 bases between them. CDR3 loop: CSVGTVMNTEAFV. Written as DNA, the CDR3 is TGCAGCGTTGGGACAGTGATGAACACTGAAGCTTTCGTT.

This chain joins TRBV6-5 and TRBJ2-7; tentative D call: TRBD1 (5 bases). Trimming removed 8 bases at V and 7 bases at J, with 18 bases between. Germline lookup yields CDR1 MNHEY and CDR2 SVGAGI. This CDR3 contains 13 residues. As DNA, the CDR3 is TGTGCCAGCGGGGCAGGTGCGGCTAAGGAGCAGTACGTC. Translated: CASGAGAAKEQYV.

In DNA, the CDR3 is TGTGCCAGCAGTGAAAATGGGGGACTATTGGGGGAGCAGTTCTTC. Amino acid sequence: CASSENGGLLGEQFF. J is TRBJ2-1 and V is TRBV6-1, with 7 positions matching TRBD2. This CDR3 is 15 amino acids long. V gave up 2 bases and J gave up 10 bases; unmatched junction bases: 11. In germline, CDR1 is MNHNS, CDR2 SASEGT.

This chain joins TRBV29-1 and TRBJ2-7; 14 bases map to TRBD2. The V gene end was trimmed by 6 bases and the J gene end by 6 bases; junction bases not matched to a gene: 4. The CDR3 sequence is 13 residues long. Germline CDR1 reads SQVTM; CDR2 reads ANQGSEA. The CDR3 nucleotides are TGCAGCGTGGGACTAGCGGGAGCGAGCGAGCAGTACTTC. Amino acids: CSVGLAGASEQYF.

The J gene is TRBJ1-3, the V gene TRBV7-9; 7 bases agree with TRBD1. Germline assignment: CDR1 SEHNR and CDR2 FQNEAQ (reference sequence). J gave up 4 bases and V 8 bases, and 14 bases lay outside the gene matches. The CDR3 consists of 16 residues. CDR3 residues: CASRNSFTGDGNTIYF. The CDR3, as DNA: TGTGCCAGCCGCAATTCGTTTACAGGGGACGGAAACACCATATATTTT.

V gene TRBV28 combines with J gene TRBJ1-1; D is undetermined. The CDR3 has 11 residues. Trimming took 6 bases from V and 11 from J, leaving 13 bases between them. The germline V gene encodes CDR1 MDHEN and CDR2 SYDVKM. The CDR3 sequence: CASSYSSSAFF. The CDR3 DNA reads as TGTGCCAGCAGCTACTCCTCTAGTGCTTTCTTT.

As for this clone: An end of the junction differs from the germline gene, which may be a read error. J is TRBJ2-5 and V is TRBV6-5, with D tentatively TRBD2 (6 bases). This CDR3 comprises 14 residues. Germline CDR1 and CDR2: MNHEY and SVGAGI. Written as DNA, the CDR3 is TGTGCCACCAGTCCTGGAGGGGCGCGAGAGACCCAGTACTTC. It codes for CATSPGGARETQYF.

The chain combines TRBV18 with TRBJ1-1; 11 bases fit TRBD1. CDR1 KGHSH and CDR2 LQKENI come from the germline V gene. The CDR3 sequence is 15 residues long. V trimming: 5 bases; J trimming: 5 bases; junction bases outside the gene matches: 7. CDR3 in amino acids: CASSVGQGVGTEAFF. The CDR3 region has the DNA TGTGCCAGCTCAGTGGGACAGGGGGTCGGGACTGAAGCTTTCTTT.

The rearrangement links TRBV20-1 to TRBJ1-1, with D hard to call. Germline loops: CDR1 DFQATT, CDR2 SNEGSKA (reference sequence). The CDR3 extends over 10 amino acids. Trimming pared 6 bases from V and 3 bases from J, leaving 5 bases between. The CDR3 nucleotides are TGCAGTGCAATAGACACTGAAGCTTTCTTT. Protein sequence: CSAIDTEAFF.

The chain couples TRBV28 to TRBJ1-5; 8 nucleotides match TRBD1. The CDR3 is 16 amino acids. Per germline, CDR1 MDHEN and CDR2 SYDVKM. Trimming at V came to 5 bases and at J to 1 base, leaving 7 bases not matched to a gene. The CDR3 reads CASSPGQGLSNQPQHF. In nucleotides, the CDR3 is TGTGCCAGCAGTCCTGGACAGGGCCTCAGCAATCAGCCCCAGCATTTT.

The chain combines TRBV28 with TRBJ2-7; 7 bases align to TRBD1. Trimming took 6 bases from V and 2 from J; bases not matched to a gene: 4. The germline gives CDR1 MDHEN, CDR2 SYDVKM. The CDR3 has 13 residues. The CDR3 coding sequence is TGTGCCAGCAGACGGGACAGTCCCTACGAGCAGTACTTC. Its protein product is CASRRDSPYEQYF. Variable domain in full (rest from reference TRBV28 and TRBJ2-7): DVKVTQSSRYLVKRTGEKVFLECVQDMDHENMFWYRQDPGLGLRLIYFSYDVKMKEKGDIPEGYSVSREKKERFSLILESASTNQTSMYLCASRRDSPYEQYFGPGTRLTVT.

The V call is TRBV5-8, the J call TRBJ1-5, with D possibly TRBD1 on 6 matching bases. Trimming took 0 bases from V and 6 from J, leaving 7 bases between them. CDR3 length: 13 residues. CDR1 and CDR2 from the germline V gene are SGHTS and YDEGEE. The CDR3 is CASSLDRAQPQHF. For the CDR3, the DNA is TGTGCCAGCAGCTTGGACAGGGCTCAGCCCCAGCATTTT.

The rearrangement links TRBV27 to TRBJ2-5, with 12 bases identical to TRBD2. With 4 bases clipped from V and 1 base from J, the junction kept 16 bases outside the gene matches. Germline V gives CDR1 MNHEY, CDR2 SMNVEV (reference sequence). The CDR3 contains 20 residues. The CDR3 here is CASSYYALSGTSGLQETQYF. For the CDR3, the DNA is TGTGCCAGCAGTTATTATGCCCTTTCCGGGACTAGCGGGCTCCAAGAGACCCAGTACTTC.

The V gene is TRBV5-4, the J gene TRBJ2-7; no clear D gene. Germline loops: CDR1 SGHNT, CDR2 YYREEE (reference sequence). This CDR3 is built from 14 residues. Trimming pared 0 bases from V and 4 bases from J, leaving 11 bases between. For the CDR3, the DNA is TGTGCCAGCAGCTTGGGATTGTCAGCGTACGAGCAGTACTTC. It codes for CASSLGLSAYEQYF.

The rearrangement uses TRBV9 and TRBJ1-3; D is undetermined. Germline values: CDR1 SGDLS, CDR2 YYNGEE. V was pared by 4 bases and J by 0 bases, with 20 bases between. The CDR3 sequence is 18 residues long. CDR3 nucleotides: TGTGCCAGCAGCCCGACTGGAGGCAATTTAGGCTCTGGAAACACCATATATTTT. This gives the protein CASSPTGGNLGSGNTIYF.

V usage is TRBV7-9 and J usage is TRBJ2-3; 14 nucleotides line up with TRBD2. Germline lookup yields CDR1 SEHNR and CDR2 FQNEAQ (reference sequence). The CDR3 extends over 19 amino acids. J was trimmed by 2 bases and V by 4 bases; bases with no gene match: 11. The CDR3 DNA follows: TGTGCCAGCAGCTCGAACCTGGGACTAGCGGGGGCCCTCACAGATACGCAGTATTTT. Residues: CASSSNLGLAGALTDTQYF.